The text below deals with one T cell receptor beta chain. TCRdb's copy holds only in-frame clones and misses some; the assay was immunoSEQ multiplex PCR. The table records some 31,000 clones, about 89% of them present only once. This entry comes from a study of OX40 agonist ivuxolimab in advanced cancers. Per germline, CDR1 SQVTM and CDR2 ANQGSEA. The junction had 12 bases not matched to a gene; V was cut back by 5 bases and J by 5 bases. This CDR3 is 15 amino acids long. The chain joins TRBV29-1 to TRBJ2-5; TRBD1 matches at 9 bases. The source was CD4+ or CD8+ T cells sorted from blood, collected in a trial of the OX40 agonist ivuxolimab. The sequence derives from an adult with an advanced solid tumor such as melanoma, head and neck, liver or kidney cancer. Written as DNA, the CDR3 is TGCAGCGTTTCCACCTCCGGCGGGACAGGGGAGACCCAGTACTTC. Its translation is CSVSTSGGTGETQYF.